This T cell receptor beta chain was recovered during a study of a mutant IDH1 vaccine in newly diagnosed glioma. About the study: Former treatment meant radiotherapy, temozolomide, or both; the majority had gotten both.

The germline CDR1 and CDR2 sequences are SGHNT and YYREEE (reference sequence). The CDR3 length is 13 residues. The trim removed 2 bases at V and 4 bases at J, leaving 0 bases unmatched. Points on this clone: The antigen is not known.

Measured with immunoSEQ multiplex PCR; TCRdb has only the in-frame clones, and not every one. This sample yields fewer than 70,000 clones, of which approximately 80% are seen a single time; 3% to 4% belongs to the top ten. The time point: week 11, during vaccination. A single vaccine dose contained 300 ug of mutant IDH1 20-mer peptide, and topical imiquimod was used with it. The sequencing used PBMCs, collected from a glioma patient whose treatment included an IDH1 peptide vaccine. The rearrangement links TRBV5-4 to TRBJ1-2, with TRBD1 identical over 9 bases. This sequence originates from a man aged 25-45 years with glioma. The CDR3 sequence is CASSLQGAYGYTF. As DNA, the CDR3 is TGTGCCAGCAGCTTACAGGGGGCCTATGGCTACACCTTC.